The 23 T cell receptor beta chains reported below all come from one sample, sequenced in a study of blood T cell repertoires in COVID-19. TCRdb's copy holds only in-frame clones and misses some; the assay was immunoSEQ multiplex PCR. This sample has some 17,000 clones, with roughly 90% found just once. The sequenced sample was peripheral blood. The receptors were sampled from a man aged 45 to 65 with active COVID-19.

The table lists this clone with a count of one. The rearrangement links TRBV24-1 to TRBJ2-3; 8 positions match TRBD2. The V gene's germline CDR1 is KGHDR and CDR2 SFDVKD. The J segment lost 1 base and the V segment lost 9 bases, leaving 2 bases of the junction unmatched. CDR3 length equals 13 residues. The CDR3 DNA follows: TGTGCCACCGGTAGCGGGGGCACAGATACGCAGTATTTT. This encodes CATGSGGTDTQYF.

The J gene is TRBJ2-1, the V gene TRBV6-2 or TRBV6-3; 9 nucleotides align to TRBD2. Germline lookup yields CDR1 MNHEY and CDR2 SVGEGT. CDR3 size: 16 residues. V dropped 5 bases and J dropped 8; count of bases not matched to a gene: 13. CDR3 DNA: TGTGCCAGCAGTCTCCTTAGCGGGAGTGGACGGGATGAGCAGTTCTTC. Translating it yields CASSLLSGSGRDEQFF.

The V call is TRBV7-9, the J call TRBJ1-6; 7 bases are shared with TRBD1. J lost 10 bases, V lost 0 bases, and 6 bases had no gene match. CDR1 SEHNR and CDR2 FQNEAQ come from the germline V gene (reference sequence). The CDR3 covers 15 residues. This CDR3 is CASSLAGTAGSPLHF. The DNA for the CDR3 is TGTGCCAGCAGCTTAGCCGGGACAGCAGGCTCACCCCTCCACTTT.

The chain couples TRBV6-6 to TRBJ2-1, with 11 bases aligning to TRBD1. The V and J ends lost 5 bases and 0 bases, in that order; junction bases with no gene match: 15. This CDR3 has 20 amino acids. Germline lookup yields CDR1 MNHNY and CDR2 SVGAGI (reference sequence). Here the CDR3 reads CASSRTRTGGVESSYNEQFF. The CDR3 region has the DNA TGTGCCAGCAGTCGGACCAGGACAGGGGGCGTCGAAAGCTCCTACAATGAGCAGTTCTTC.

This sequence joins TRBV15 and TRBJ2-2; D is perhaps TRBD2 (5 bases). The germline gives CDR1 LNHNV, CDR2 YYDKDF (reference sequence). V lost 3 bases and J lost 6, with 17 bases in between. The CDR3 is made up of 16 amino acids. The CDR3 protein is CATSSPGLLGAGELFF. The DNA for the CDR3 is TGTGCCACCAGCAGCCCGGGTCTCCTCGGGGCCGGGGAGCTGTTTTTT. Combining the CDR3 with reference TRBV15 and TRBJ2-2 gives the whole variable domain DAMVIQNPRYQVTQFGKPVTLSCSQTLNHNVMYWYQQKSSQAPKLLFHYYDKDFNNEADTPDNFQSRRPNTSFCFLDIRSPGLGDTAMYLCATSSPGLLGAGELFFGEGSRLTVL.

The V call is TRBV7-3, the J call TRBJ1-1, with 7 bases lining up with TRBD1. The V and J ends lost 5 bases and 4 bases, in that order; junction bases with no gene match: 10. Germline lookup yields CDR1 SGHTA and CDR2 FQGTGA. This CDR3 spans 15 amino acids. The chain's CDR3 is CASSPQAGGITEAFF. Here the CDR3 DNA reads TGTGCCAGCAGCCCGCAGGCAGGGGGGATCACTGAAGCTTTCTTT.

The chain is built from TRBV4-3 and TRBJ2-1, with 9 bases lining up with TRBD2. Germline CDR1 LGHNA, CDR2 YSLEER. Trimming removed 4 bases from V and 0 bases from J; junction bases left unmatched: 4. The CDR3 loop spans 16 amino acids. CDR3 in DNA: TGCGCCAGCAGCCCCGGGACTAGCAGCTCCTACAATGAGCAGTTCTTC. As protein: CASSPGTSSSYNEQFF.

This clone came up a few times. The chain is built from TRBV6-5 and TRBJ2-3; 8 nucleotides match TRBD1. This CDR3 is 15 amino acids long. The ends lost 6 bases at V and 1 base at J; junction bases unmatched: 6. Germline V CDR1 and CDR2: MNHEY, SVGAGI. The CDR3 DNA sequence: TGTGCCAGCAGCGCGGGACAGGTCCGCACAGATACGCAGTATTTT. This gives the protein CASSAGQVRTDTQYF.

The chain combines TRBV4-3 with TRBJ2-1, with a weak D call TRBD1 (5 bases). Germline V gene data show CDR1 as LGHNA and CDR2 as YSLEER. Trimming removed 0 bases from V and 9 bases from J, with 12 bases in between. This CDR3 comprises 14 residues. The CDR3 region is CASSQDQGLGEQFF. CDR3 sequence (DNA): TGCGCCAGCAGCCAAGATCAGGGTTTGGGTGAGCAGTTCTTC.

The chain links TRBV19 to TRBJ2-7, with 11 bases lining up with TRBD2. Germline CDR1 and CDR2: LNHDA and SQIVND (reference sequence). The CDR3 spans 16 residues. V lost 4 bases to trimming and J lost 2 bases; unmatched junction nucleotides: 7. The CDR3 DNA follows: TGTGCCAGTAGTAACCCGACTAGCGGGGATACCTACGAGCAGTACTTC. Its translation: CASSNPTSGDTYEQYF.

The V gene is TRBV5-8, the J gene TRBJ2-3, with TRBD1 identical over 9 bases. V lost 5 bases to trimming and J lost 5 bases; unmatched junction nucleotides: 3. The germline V gene has CDR1 SGHTS and CDR2 YDEGEE. CDR3 size: 13 residues. CDR3 bases: TGTGCCAGCAGGAACAGGGGGCGAGATACGCAGTATTTT. It is translated as CASRNRGRDTQYF.

This chain uses TRBV11-3 with TRBJ2-6; the D gene is possibly TRBD2 (5 bases). V was trimmed by 5 bases and J by 2 bases, leaving 19 bases between them. Per germline, CDR1 SGHNT and CDR2 YENEEA. This CDR3 spans 18 amino acids. CDR3 protein: CASSEGGRPIAGANVLTF. The CDR3 DNA reads TGTGCCAGCAGCGAAGGAGGACGACCGATCGCTGGGGCCAACGTCCTGACTTTC.

The chain has TRBV27 and TRBJ2-1; 9 bases match TRBD2. CDR3 length equals 14 residues. Germline trimming cut 4 bases from V and 7 bases from J; bases unmatched to any gene: 5. Per germline, CDR1 MNHEY and CDR2 SMNVEV (reference sequence). The CDR3: CASSWGSGSNEQFF. CDR3 DNA: TGTGCCAGCAGTTGGGGTAGCGGGAGTAATGAGCAGTTCTTC.

The V call is TRBV12-3 or TRBV12-4, the J call TRBJ1-2; 9 positions match TRBD1. CDR3 length: 13 amino acids. Trimming removed 6 bases from V and 7 bases from J; junction bases left unmatched: 6. The chain's CDR3 is CASSLQGAGGYTF. For the CDR3, the DNA is TGTGCCAGCAGCCTACAGGGGGCTGGTGGCTACACCTTC.

This rearrangement joins TRBV29-1 to TRBJ2-5; no clear D. Trimming took off 4 bases at V and 1 base at J, with 7 bases between the two ends. Germline V gene lookup returns CDR1 SQVTM and CDR2 ANQGSEA. The CDR3 extends over 12 amino acids. CDR3 loop: CSVGALQETQYF. DNA of the CDR3: TGCAGCGTTGGAGCGCTCCAAGAGACCCAGTACTTC.

V usage is TRBV9 and J usage is TRBJ2-3; 7 nucleotides align to TRBD2. The CDR3 is 18 residues long. The germline V gene has CDR1 SGDLS and CDR2 YYNGEE. V trimming: 3 bases; J trimming: 4 bases; junction bases outside the gene matches: 17. CDR3 DNA: TGTGCCAGCAGCGCTAGCGGTGGAGGGGTTAGGTCGGCAGATACGCAGTATTTT. Encoded protein: CASSASGGGVRSADTQYF.

The rearrangement joins TRBV9 to TRBJ2-2; 8 bases are a match to TRBD1. V shed 4 bases, J shed 8 bases, and the junction held 13 bases outside the gene matches. This CDR3 is 16 amino acids long. CDR1 and CDR2 from the germline V gene are SGDLS and YYNGEE. DNA of the CDR3: TGTGCCAGCAGCCCACGCAGCAACAGGGGGGTTGGGGAGCTGTTTTTT. It specifies CASSPRSNRGVGELFF.

The V and J genes are TRBV24-1 and TRBJ2-1; a possible D gene is TRBD2 (6 bases). Germline CDR1 KGHDR, CDR2 SFDVKD. The V and J ends lost 8 bases and 0 bases respectively, with 16 bases between them. CDR3 length equals 16 residues. The CDR3: CATTRLVGSSYNEQFF. In nucleotides, the CDR3 is TGTGCCACCACTCGCCTAGTCGGGAGCTCCTACAATGAGCAGTTCTTC.

The chain joins TRBV9 to TRBJ1-4; D remains ambiguous. The CDR3 has 16 amino acids. Trimming took off 3 bases at V and 0 bases at J, with 12 bases between the two ends. Per germline, CDR1 SGDLS and CDR2 YYNGEE. The CDR3 nucleotides read TGTGCCAGCAGCGCGGATACGGGTGCAACTAATGAAAAACTGTTTTTT. Protein sequence: CASSADTGATNEKLFF.

The CDR3 sequence: CASSLRLRAEAFF. In nucleotides, the CDR3 is TGTGCCAGCAGTTTAAGGTTGAGGGCTGAAGCTTTCTTT. The chain uses TRBV12-3 or TRBV12-4 and TRBJ1-1, with no clear D. V was shortened by 2 bases and J by 6 bases, with 10 bases between the two germline ends. The CDR3 has 13 amino acids.

This clone was counted once. The V and J genes are TRBV25-1 and TRBJ2-1; possible D gene TRBD2, 6 bases. The CDR3 length is 17 residues. Looked up from germline, CDR1 is MGHDK and CDR2 is SYGVNS. Trimming stripped 0 bases from V and 5 bases from J, with 17 bases between. The CDR3, as DNA: TGTGCCAGCAGTGAATATATGGAGGGGATTAAGAACAATGAGCAGTTCTTC. Translated: CASSEYMEGIKNNEQFF.

This chain uses TRBV18 with TRBJ1-5; perhaps TRBD1 as D (6 bases). The length of the CDR3 is 12 residues. In germline, CDR1 is KGHSH, CDR2 LQKENI. The V and J ends lost 2 bases and 9 bases respectively, with 8 bases between them. The CDR3 sequence: CASSPGGRPQHF. The CDR3 DNA sequence: TGTGCCAGCTCACCAGGGGGCAGGCCCCAGCATTTT.

V is TRBV6-2 or TRBV6-3 and J is TRBJ2-7; 7 positions agree with TRBD2. V lost 6 bases, J lost 3 bases, and 11 bases stayed unmatched. Per the germline V gene, CDR1 is MNHEY and CDR2 is SVGEGT. This CDR3 is 15 amino acids long. CDR3 bases: TGTGCCAGCAGCGCCGGACTAGTCAAGAACTACGAGCAGTACTTC. This codes for CASSAGLVKNYEQYF.